This TCR beta chain was found in a study of blood T cell repertoires in COVID-19. Study at large: The United States, Italy and Spain supplied acute and convalescent COVID-19 samples. Nucleic acid was either cDNA or gDNA, and it came from T cells, B-cell-depleted T cells, or PBMCs.

There are 13 residues in the CDR3. Germline values: CDR1 MNHEY, CDR2 SVGEGT. The V end was cut by 2 bases, the J end by 5 bases, with 9 bases between. Seattle patient enrollment occurred during active infection, with longitudinal follow-up thereafter. As originally analysed: Using reference gene primer amplification, nucleated cell counts were estimated. The assay was immunoSEQ multiplex PCR, and TCRdb's table has in-frame clones only and misses some. That table gives V, J and clone size, and the DNA gave D and trimming. The sample lists 250,000 to 300,000 clones, 65% to 90% occurring once. The genes are TRBV6-2 or TRBV6-3 and TRBJ1-2, with D perhaps matching TRBD1 (6 bases). The sequenced sample was peripheral blood. This clonotype originated in a woman in her sixties or seventies with COVID-19, enrolled during active disease. For the CDR3, the DNA is TGTGCCAGCAGTTACCGACAGGAGTATGGCTACACCTTC. Translation: CASSYRQEYGYTF.